The next 22 T cell receptor beta chains were all read from a single sample in a study of patients and donors after allogeneic stem cell transplantation. TCRdb re-called the RT-PCR reads with MiXCR, one entry per CDR3 protein. The data show roughly 960,000 distinct CDR3 sequences, with more than 15% seen just once and approximately 5.9% held by the top ten. The specimen sequenced was blood, either unsorted or a sorted T cell fraction (not recorded which). These receptors were obtained from a human donor who was either an allogeneic HSCT recipient or a stem cell or donor lymphocyte infusion donor (not recorded which). It is not recorded whose cells these are; they may come from a transplant donor.

This sequence joins TRBV4-3 and TRBJ1-2; D gene unclear. Germline assignment: CDR1 LGHNA and CDR2 YSLEER. The CDR3 extends over 14 amino acids. The ends were cut back, 0 bases at V and 9 bases at J, with 14 bases in the middle. The CDR3 DNA sequence: TGCGCCAGCAGCCAAGAGGGAGTGGTTAGGAGCTACACCTTC. Protein product: CASSQEGVVRSYTF.

The chain is built from TRBV7-9 and TRBJ2-1; D remains unclear. CDR1 and CDR2 (germline): SEHNR, FQNEAQ (reference sequence). The CDR3 extends over 17 amino acids. Trimming removed 3 bases from V and 13 bases from J, with 28 bases in between. The CDR3 DNA reads as TGTGCCAGCAGCTTCACTCAGATAGGATCATCCCAGACTTCACAGTTCTTC. Translation gives CASSFTQIGSSQTSQFF.

The rearrangement joins TRBV24-1 to TRBJ1-4; no clear D. Germline loops: CDR1 KGHDR, CDR2 SFDVKD. The CDR3 totals 9 residues. The V end lost 8 bases, the J end lost 13 bases, and 7 bases lay between the germline ends. For the CDR3, the DNA is TGTGCCACCACCGATGGACTGTTTTTT. Translating it yields CATTDGLFF.

CDR3 sequence (DNA): TGTGCCAGCGGCGAGAGTGGGGCAAGGCAGCCCCAGCATTTT. Encoded protein: CASGESGARQPQHF. V and J are TRBV2 and TRBJ1-5; tentatively, D is TRBD1 (5 bases). The V and J ends lost 8 bases and 7 bases respectively, with 18 bases between them. This CDR3 region has 14 residues. Germline assignment: CDR1 SNHLY and CDR2 FYNNEI.

The V call is TRBV4-1, the J call TRBJ2-3; TRBD2 matches at 12 bases. This CDR3 comprises 18 residues. CDR1 MGHRA and CDR2 YSYEKL come from the germline V gene. Germline trimming cut 2 bases from V and 4 bases from J; bases unmatched to any gene: 10. The CDR3 loop reads CASSQWSSGGARADTQYF. The CDR3 DNA follows: TGCGCCAGCAGCCAATGGTCTAGCGGGGGGGCCAGGGCAGATACGCAGTATTTT.

The chain recombines TRBV29-1 with TRBJ2-7, with 9 bases matching TRBD1. Germline V gives CDR1 SQVTM, CDR2 ANQGSEA. V was pared by 2 bases and J by 2 bases, with 7 bases of the junction left unmatched. The CDR3 consists of 15 residues. The CDR3: CSVEFRGQGPYEQYF. In DNA form, the CDR3 reads TGCAGCGTTGAATTTAGGGGACAGGGCCCCTACGAGCAGTACTTC.

This clonotype was seen only a few times. V gene TRBV20-1 combines with J gene TRBJ1-2; 8 bases fit TRBD1. Germline V lookup: CDR1 DFQATT, CDR2 SNEGSKA (reference sequence). The CDR3 has 16 amino acids. Losses at the gene ends were 4 bases for V and 0 bases for J; bases not matched to a gene: 10. CDR3 DNA: TGCAGTGCTATAGATTGGACAGGGAAAGCTAACTATGGCTACACCTTC. It encodes CSAIDWTGKANYGYTF.

This chain uses TRBV29-1 with TRBJ1-4; 8 bases agree with TRBD1. Looked up from germline, CDR1 is SQVTM and CDR2 is ANQGSEA. With 5 bases clipped from V and 8 bases from J, the junction kept 7 bases outside the gene matches. This CDR3 is built from 13 residues. CDR3 region: CSVRGQGGEKLFF. For the CDR3, the DNA is TGCAGCGTTAGAGGACAGGGAGGCGAAAAACTGTTTTTT.

V and J are TRBV12-3 or TRBV12-4 and TRBJ2-5; 10 bases are a match to TRBD1. This CDR3 region has 15 residues. V gave up 2 bases and J gave up 7 bases; unmatched junction bases: 7. The CDR3 DNA sequence: TGTGCCAGCAGTTTACCGACAGGGGGCGACGGGACCCAGTACTTC. Protein: CASSLPTGGDGTQYF.

This clonotype appeared a few times. The chain joins TRBV12-3 or TRBV12-4 to TRBJ1-3; TRBD1 agrees at 9 bases. The CDR3 has 15 amino acids. Trimming took 3 bases from V and 1 from J; bases not matched to a gene: 1. CDR3 bases: TGTGCCAGCAGTTTCGGGACAGGGTCTGGAAACACCATATATTTT. This translates into CASSFGTGSGNTIYF.

The V and J genes are TRBV10-3 and TRBJ2-7, with 9 bases fitting TRBD1. The CDR3 is 14 amino acids. Germline CDR1 is ENHRY and CDR2 is SYGVKD. V shed 4 bases, J shed 1 base, and the junction held 2 bases outside the gene matches. The chain's CDR3 is CAISVGTGSYEQYF. As DNA, the CDR3 is TGTGCCATCAGTGTCGGGACAGGGTCCTACGAGCAGTACTTC.

This chain uses TRBV11-2 with TRBJ2-1; 9 nucleotides agree with TRBD2. V shed 5 bases and J 7 bases; nucleotides not matched to a gene: 9. Germline values: CDR1 SGHAT, CDR2 FQNNGV. The CDR3 length is 15 residues. The CDR3 protein is CASSPISGRGNEQFF. CDR3 bases: TGTGCCAGCAGCCCGATTAGCGGGAGAGGGAATGAGCAGTTCTTC.

This clonotype showed up just a few times. This sequence joins TRBV24-1 and TRBJ2-1; D possibly corresponds to TRBD2 (5 bases). With 4 bases removed from V and 15 bases from J, the gap between germline ends came to 15 bases. This CDR3 contains 12 residues. Germline CDR1 and CDR2: KGHDR and SFDVKD. CDR3 sequence reads: CATSETNPRLFF. The CDR3 DNA reads as TGTGCCACCAGTGAGACTAACCCCCGGCTGTTCTTC.

V gene TRBV15 combines with J gene TRBJ2-1; 11 positions match TRBD2. CDR1 and CDR2 from the germline V gene are LNHNV and YYDKDF (reference sequence). V was clipped by 5 bases and J by 10 bases; unmatched bases: 7. This CDR3 comprises 14 residues. The CDR3 nucleotides are TGTGCCACCAGCCGACCGACTAGCGGGAACGAGCAGTTCTTC. It encodes CATSRPTSGNEQFF. Complete variable domain (other parts from reference TRBV15 and TRBJ2-1): DAMVIQNPRYQVTQFGKPVTLSCSQTLNHNVMYWYQQKSSQAPKLLFHYYDKDFNNEADTPDNFQSRRPNTSFCFLDIRSPGLGDTAMYLCATSRPTSGNEQFFGPGTRLTVL.

This clonotype turned up a few times. J is TRBJ2-1 and V is TRBV4-3; TRBD2 matches 7 bases. The J segment lost 9 bases and the V segment lost 0 bases, leaving 14 bases of the junction unmatched. This CDR3 region has 17 residues. Per the germline V gene, CDR1 is LGHNA and CDR2 is YSLEER. The CDR3 region has the DNA TGCGCCAGCAGCCAAGATTCGGCCAGCGGGGTATTTAGTGAGCAGTTCTTC. It encodes CASSQDSASGVFSEQFF.

In this sample, this clonotype turned up a few times. The V and J genes are TRBV6-5 and TRBJ2-2; no definite D call. This CDR3 is built from 17 residues. Trimming shortened V by 0 bases and J by 1 base, and 12 bases separated the two germline ends. CDR1 and CDR2 from the germline V gene are MNHEY and SVGAGI. The CDR3 sequence is CASSYSTRLWNTGELFF. CDR3 nucleotide sequence: TGTGCCAGCAGTTACTCGACACGGCTTTGGAACACCGGGGAGCTGTTTTTT.

The J gene is TRBJ1-4, the V gene TRBV4-1; D possibly corresponds to TRBD1 (5 bases). Germline V gene sequence: CDR1 MGHRA, CDR2 YSYEKL. Trimming pared 7 bases from V and 5 bases from J, leaving 17 bases between. This CDR3 has 15 amino acids. The CDR3: CASTGPGTSNEKLFF. The DNA of the CDR3 is TGCGCCAGCACTGGGCCCGGGACCTCCAATGAAAAACTGTTTTTT.

The chain links TRBV7-9 to TRBJ2-2; 8 positions match TRBD2. Germline lookup yields CDR1 SEHNR and CDR2 FQNEAQ (reference sequence). V trimming: 2 bases; J trimming: 5 bases; junction bases outside the gene matches: 7. This CDR3 comprises 16 residues. CDR3 sequence (DNA): TGTGCCAGCAGCTTACAAGCGGGAGTCGGAACCGGGGAGCTGTTTTTT. This translates into CASSLQAGVGTGELFF.

This clonotype was seen a few times. This chain connects TRBV4-2 to TRBJ2-7; D is perhaps TRBD1 (5 bases). CDR3 length equals 17 residues. The V end was cut by 0 bases, the J end by 0 bases, with 15 bases between. Germline-derived CDR1 and CDR2 are LGHNA and YNFKEQ. Written as DNA, the CDR3 is TGTGCCAGCAGCCAAGAAGTCGTACAGGTGAGCTCCTACGAGCAGTACTTC. Amino acids: CASSQEVVQVSSYEQYF.

The table lists this clonotype with a few counts. The chain joins TRBV7-2 to TRBJ1-5; possibly TRBD1 for D (5 bases). Germline CDR1 is SGHTA and CDR2 is FQGNSA. V was pared by 0 bases and J by 4 bases, with 10 bases between. The CDR3 is made up of 15 amino acids. The CDR3, as DNA: TGTGCCAGCAGCTTAGCAGGTGAGGGGAATCAGCCCCAGCATTTT. Translated, it gives CASSLAGEGNQPQHF.

V and J are TRBV25-1 and TRBJ2-2; 8 bases map to TRBD1. CDR3 length: 13 residues. The V gene's germline CDR1 is MGHDK and CDR2 SYGVNS. J was trimmed by 6 bases and V by 8 bases; bases with no gene match: 5. The CDR3 sequence: CASQAQGAGELFF. The CDR3 DNA reads as TGTGCCAGCCAAGCACAGGGGGCCGGGGAGCTGTTTTTT.

The chain joins TRBV11-3 to TRBJ2-1; 13 positions agree with TRBD2. This CDR3 has 13 residues. Germline-derived CDR1 and CDR2 are SGHNT and YENEEA. The junction had 3 bases not matched to a gene; V was cut back by 8 bases and J by 8 bases. The CDR3 sequence is CASRTSGSDEQFF. CDR3 sequence (DNA): TGTGCCAGCCGGACTAGCGGGAGTGATGAGCAGTTCTTC. The variable domain in full, completed from reference TRBV11-3 and TRBJ2-1, reads EAGVVQSPRYKIIEKKQPVAFWCNPISGHNTLYWYLQNLGQGPELLIRYENEEAVDDSQLPKDRFSAERLKGVDSTLKIQPAELGDSAVYLCASRTSGSDEQFFGPGTRLTVL.